The 13 T cell receptor beta chains below were found in one sample sequenced in a study of blood T cell repertoires in COVID-19. Assay used: immunoSEQ multiplex PCR; TCRdb lists only in-frame clones, some missing. Of hundreds of thousands of clones in the sample, roughly 86% were seen once. The sample consisted of PBMCs or T cells enriched from blood (not recorded which). These receptors were obtained from a woman aged 30 to 39 who had recovered from COVID-19.

This clone appeared a few times. The chain is built from TRBV7-9 and TRBJ1-1; the match to TRBD1 covers 7 bases. The length of the CDR3 is 15 residues. Trimming cost V 3 bases and J 1 base; bases outside gene matches: 5. Germline values: CDR1 SEHNR, CDR2 FQNEAQ (reference sequence). CDR3 in DNA: TGTGCCAGCAGCTTTAACAGGGGTAAGAACACTGAAGCTTTCTTT. It is translated as CASSFNRGKNTEAFF.

The chain uses TRBV3-1 (or the pseudogene TRBV3-2) and TRBJ2-2; 8 bases are a match to TRBD1. The length of the CDR3 is 16 residues. V lost 4 bases, J lost 4 bases, and 8 bases stayed unmatched. CDR1 and CDR2 from the germline V gene are LGHDT and YNNKEL (reference sequence). This chain's CDR3 is CASSLRTGPGTGELFF. The CDR3 nucleotides read TGTGCCAGCAGCCTCAGGACAGGGCCGGGCACCGGGGAGCTGTTTTTT.

The J gene is TRBJ1-1, the V gene TRBV30; D unclear. From germline, CDR1 is GTSNPN and CDR2 SVGIG (reference sequence). Trimming left V 0 bases short and J 10 bases short, with 15 bases between. The CDR3 length is 13 residues. The CDR3 region is CAWSVLAGIIAFF. The CDR3 region has the DNA TGTGCCTGGAGTGTACTTGCCGGTATTATAGCTTTCTTT.

This chain uses TRBV5-4 with TRBJ1-5, with D tentatively TRBD1 (6 bases). Per the germline V gene, CDR1 is SGHNT and CDR2 is YYREEE (reference sequence). Trimming shortened V by 4 bases and J by 4 bases, and 9 bases separated the two germline ends. The CDR3 has 13 residues. In DNA, the CDR3 is TGTGCCAGCAGCGTGCAGGGGAATCAGCCCCAGCATTTT. This sequence encodes CASSVQGNQPQHF.

The V call is TRBV28, the J call TRBJ2-4, with D possibly being TRBD1 (6 bases). Germline CDR1 MDHEN, CDR2 SYDVKM. Trimming took off 4 bases at V and 8 bases at J, with 21 bases between the two ends. The CDR3 consists of 16 residues. The CDR3 coding sequence is TGTGCCAGCAGTTCGTCCGCAGGGGTAGAAATGGACATTCAGTACTTC. Protein sequence: CASSSSAGVEMDIQYF.

This chain joins TRBV7-6 and TRBJ2-5, with 16 positions matching TRBD2. V lost 1 base to trimming and J lost 0 bases; unmatched junction nucleotides: 2. The CDR3 is 18 residues long. Per germline, CDR1 SGHVS and CDR2 FNYEAQ. The chain's CDR3 is CASSLGGLAGGYQETQYF. The DNA for the CDR3 is TGTGCCAGCAGCTTAGGGGGACTAGCGGGAGGGTACCAAGAGACCCAGTACTTC. The complete variable domain, with remaining parts taken from reference TRBV7-6 and TRBJ2-5, reads GAGVSQSPRYKVTKRGQDVALRCDPISGHVSLYWYRQALGQGPEFLTYFNYEAQQDKSGLPNDRFSAERPEGSISTLTIQRTEQRDSAMYRCASSLGGLAGGYQETQYFGPGTRLLVL.

The rearrangement joins TRBV10-3 to TRBJ2-7; the D is unclear. The germline V gene encodes CDR1 ENHRY and CDR2 SYGVKD. CDR3 size: 14 residues. Trimming removed 0 bases at V and 4 bases at J, with 10 bases between. The CDR3 here is CAISESEARYEQYF. CDR3 DNA: TGTGCCATCAGTGAGTCTGAAGCGAGGTACGAGCAGTACTTC.

The J gene is TRBJ1-1, the V gene TRBV2; possibly TRBD1 for D (5 bases). This CDR3 is 13 amino acids long. Between the trimmed V and J ends, which lost 8 bases and 3 bases, there was a span of 13 bases. From germline, CDR1 is SNHLY and CDR2 FYNNEI. The DNA for the CDR3 is TGTGCCAGCGGGGCGGTTATGGACACTGAAGCTTTCTTT. Translating gives CASGAVMDTEAFF.

The genes are TRBV18 and TRBJ1-2; 7 positions match TRBD1. The CDR3 is 14 residues long. Germline CDR1 is KGHSH and CDR2 is LQKENI. The V gene end was trimmed by 4 bases and the J gene end by 2 bases; junction bases not matched to a gene: 4. The CDR3 loop is CASSLSQGNYGYTF. The CDR3 DNA reads as TGTGCCAGCTCACTATCACAGGGGAACTATGGCTACACCTTC.

The gene calls are TRBV28 and TRBJ2-1; D is uncertain. The CDR3 runs 13 residues. Germline CDR1 is MDHEN and CDR2 is SYDVKM. V lost 2 bases and J 7 bases, leaving 9 bases between the germline ends. The CDR3 region has the DNA TGTGCCAGCAGTTTACTTGTGAGTAATGAGCAGTTCTTC. As protein: CASSLLVSNEQFF.

The genes are TRBV3-1 (or the pseudogene TRBV3-2) and TRBJ1-2, with no clear D. CDR1 and CDR2 from the germline V gene are LGHDT and YNNKEL (reference sequence). Trimming pared 2 bases from V and 6 bases from J, leaving 10 bases between. This CDR3 comprises 13 residues. The CDR3 sequence: CASSQLVPDGYTF. CDR3 bases: TGTGCCAGCAGCCAACTCGTCCCCGATGGCTACACCTTC.

The chain uses TRBV28 and TRBJ1-5; 7 positions match TRBD1. Germline CDR1 reads MDHEN; CDR2 reads SYDVKM. V lost 8 bases to trimming and J lost 7 bases; unmatched junction nucleotides: 11. The CDR3 extends over 14 amino acids. CDR3 nucleotide sequence: TGTGCCAGCCTTCCGAGACAGGGAGGACAGCCCCAGCATTTT. As protein: CASLPRQGGQPQHF.

There are a few counts of this clone. This sequence joins TRBV19 and TRBJ2-7, with 8 bases lining up with TRBD1. V shed 5 bases, J shed 3 bases, and the junction held 3 bases outside the gene matches. The germline gives CDR1 LNHDA, CDR2 SQIVND (reference sequence). This CDR3 region has 13 residues. The CDR3 reads CASSVTGDYEQYF. The CDR3 coding sequence is TGTGCCAGTAGTGTGACAGGGGACTACGAGCAGTACTTC. Drawing the rest from reference TRBV19 and TRBJ2-7, the complete variable domain is DGGITQSPKYLFRKEGQNVTLSCEQNLNHDAMYWYRQDPGQGLRLIYYSQIVNDFQKGDIAEGYSVSREKKESFPLTVTSAQKNPTAFYLCASSVTGDYEQYFGPGTRLTVT.